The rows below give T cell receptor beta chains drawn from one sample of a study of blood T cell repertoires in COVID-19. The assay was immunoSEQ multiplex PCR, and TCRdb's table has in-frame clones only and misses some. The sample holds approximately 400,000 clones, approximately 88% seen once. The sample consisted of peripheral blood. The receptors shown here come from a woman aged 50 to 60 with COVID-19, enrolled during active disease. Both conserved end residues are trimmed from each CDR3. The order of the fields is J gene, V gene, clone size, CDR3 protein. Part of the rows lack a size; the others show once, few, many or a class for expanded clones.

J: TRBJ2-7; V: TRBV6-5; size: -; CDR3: ATKWTGGPYEQY
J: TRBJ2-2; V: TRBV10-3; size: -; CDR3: AISESGLAANTGELF
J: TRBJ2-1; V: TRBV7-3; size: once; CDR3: ASSLAGEQF
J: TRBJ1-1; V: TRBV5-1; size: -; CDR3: ASSLTGVWSTEAF
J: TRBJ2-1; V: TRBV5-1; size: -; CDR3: ARNPGGDEQF
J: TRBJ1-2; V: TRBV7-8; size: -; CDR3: ASSQFTSSWEHGYT
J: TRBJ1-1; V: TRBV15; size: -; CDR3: ATSRGDRDKPEAF
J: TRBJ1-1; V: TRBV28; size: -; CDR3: ASSLSRGGTEAF
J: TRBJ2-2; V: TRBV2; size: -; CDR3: ASSEGGRGDTGELF
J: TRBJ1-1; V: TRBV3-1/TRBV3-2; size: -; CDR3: ASSHHTAEAF
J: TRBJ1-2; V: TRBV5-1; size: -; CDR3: ASSLEGANYGYT
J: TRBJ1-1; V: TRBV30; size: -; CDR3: AWSRTRGWTEAF
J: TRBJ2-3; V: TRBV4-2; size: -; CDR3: ASSQYAVQGGTDTQY
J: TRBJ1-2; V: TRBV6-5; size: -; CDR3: ASSYTRRGYGYT
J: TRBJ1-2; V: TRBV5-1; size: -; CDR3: ASSLTGQDYGYT
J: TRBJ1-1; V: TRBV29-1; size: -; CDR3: SVGTRGTEAF
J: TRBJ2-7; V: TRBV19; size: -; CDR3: ASSISLAGSYEQY
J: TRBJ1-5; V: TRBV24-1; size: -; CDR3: ATSVRDSRSNQPQH